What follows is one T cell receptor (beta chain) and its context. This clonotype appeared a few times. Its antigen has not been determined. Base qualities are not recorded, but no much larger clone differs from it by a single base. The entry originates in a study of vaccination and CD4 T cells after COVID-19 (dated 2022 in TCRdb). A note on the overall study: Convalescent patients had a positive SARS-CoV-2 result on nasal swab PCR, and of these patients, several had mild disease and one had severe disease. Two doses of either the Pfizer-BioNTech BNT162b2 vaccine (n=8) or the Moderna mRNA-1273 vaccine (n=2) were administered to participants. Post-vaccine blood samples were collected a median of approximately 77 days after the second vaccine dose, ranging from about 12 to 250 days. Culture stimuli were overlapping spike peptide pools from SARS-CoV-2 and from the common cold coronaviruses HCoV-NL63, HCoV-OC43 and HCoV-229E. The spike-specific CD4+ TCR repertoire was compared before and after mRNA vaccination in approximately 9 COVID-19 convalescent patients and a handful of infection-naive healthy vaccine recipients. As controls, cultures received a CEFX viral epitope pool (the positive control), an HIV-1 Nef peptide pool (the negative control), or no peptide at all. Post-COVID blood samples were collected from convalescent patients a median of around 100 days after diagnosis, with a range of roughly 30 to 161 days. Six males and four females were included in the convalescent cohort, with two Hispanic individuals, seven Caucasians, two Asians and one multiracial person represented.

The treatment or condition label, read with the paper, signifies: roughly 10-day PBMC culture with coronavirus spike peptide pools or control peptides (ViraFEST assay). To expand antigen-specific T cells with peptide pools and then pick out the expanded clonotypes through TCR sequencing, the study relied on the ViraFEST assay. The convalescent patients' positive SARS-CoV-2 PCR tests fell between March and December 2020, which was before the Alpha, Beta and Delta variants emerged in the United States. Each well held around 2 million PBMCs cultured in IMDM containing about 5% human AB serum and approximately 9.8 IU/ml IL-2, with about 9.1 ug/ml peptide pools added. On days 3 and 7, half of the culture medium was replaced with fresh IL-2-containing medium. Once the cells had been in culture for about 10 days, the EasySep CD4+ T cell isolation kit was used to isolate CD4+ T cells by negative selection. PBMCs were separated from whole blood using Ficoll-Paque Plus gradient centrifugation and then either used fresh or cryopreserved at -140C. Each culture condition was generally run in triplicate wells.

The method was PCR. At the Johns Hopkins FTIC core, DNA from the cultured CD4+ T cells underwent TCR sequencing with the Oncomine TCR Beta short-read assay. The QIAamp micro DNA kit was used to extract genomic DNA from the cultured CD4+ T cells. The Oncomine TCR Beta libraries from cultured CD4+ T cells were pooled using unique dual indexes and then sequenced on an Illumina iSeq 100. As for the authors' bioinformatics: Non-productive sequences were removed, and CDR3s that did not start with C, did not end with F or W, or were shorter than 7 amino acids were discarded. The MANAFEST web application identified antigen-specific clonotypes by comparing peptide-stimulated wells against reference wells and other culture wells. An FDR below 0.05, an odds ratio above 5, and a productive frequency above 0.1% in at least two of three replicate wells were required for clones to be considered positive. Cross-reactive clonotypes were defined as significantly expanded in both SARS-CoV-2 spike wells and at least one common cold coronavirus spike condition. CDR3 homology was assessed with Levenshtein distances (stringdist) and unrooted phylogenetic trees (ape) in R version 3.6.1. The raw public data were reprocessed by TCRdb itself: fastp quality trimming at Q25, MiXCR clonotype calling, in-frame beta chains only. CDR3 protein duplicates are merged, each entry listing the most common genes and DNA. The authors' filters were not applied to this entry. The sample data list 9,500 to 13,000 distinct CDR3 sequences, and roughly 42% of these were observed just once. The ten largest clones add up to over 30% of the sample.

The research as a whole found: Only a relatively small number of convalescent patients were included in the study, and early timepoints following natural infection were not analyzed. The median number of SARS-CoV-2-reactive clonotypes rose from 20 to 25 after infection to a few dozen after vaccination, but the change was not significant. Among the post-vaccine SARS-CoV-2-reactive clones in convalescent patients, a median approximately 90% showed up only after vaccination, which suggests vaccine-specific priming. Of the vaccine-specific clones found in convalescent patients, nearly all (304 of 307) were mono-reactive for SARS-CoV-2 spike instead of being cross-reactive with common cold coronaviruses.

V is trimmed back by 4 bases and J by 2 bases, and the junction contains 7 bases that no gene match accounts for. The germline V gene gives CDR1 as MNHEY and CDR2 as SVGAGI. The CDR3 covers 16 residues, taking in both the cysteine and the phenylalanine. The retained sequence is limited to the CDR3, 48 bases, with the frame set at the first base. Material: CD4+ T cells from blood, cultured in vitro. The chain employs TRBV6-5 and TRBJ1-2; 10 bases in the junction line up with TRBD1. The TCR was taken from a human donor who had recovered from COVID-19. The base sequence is TGTGCCAGCAGTTCGACAGGGGGCATCGGAAACTATGGCTACACCTTC. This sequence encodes CASSSTGGIGNYGYTF.